The sequence of this TCR beta chain was determined in a study of T cells in Graves' hyperthyroidism and ophthalmopathy. Many counts were recorded for this clonotype. TCR beta CDR3 regions were amplified from RNA. The HTBI primer set drove a first-round RT-PCR of the TCR CDR3. TCRdb independently ran MiXCR on the multiplex PCR reads; one entry per CDR3 protein. This sample carries under 450,000 distinct CDR3 sequences, roughly 14% of them seen once, and the ten largest clones take more than 20%. The J segment lost 5 bases and the V segment lost 4 bases, leaving 5 bases of the junction unmatched. The CDR3 is 16 residues long. Germline CDR1 and CDR2: KGHDR and SFDVKD. Diagnosis rested on symptoms, serum thyroxine and TRAb, thyroid ultrasound, and orbital computed tomography. Ahead of any ophthalmopathy symptoms, the blood sample was obtained at the first diagnosis of hyperthyroidism.

The receptor comes from a man aged 25 to 40 with Graves' hyperthyroidism that later progressed to Graves' ophthalmopathy. The sample taken for sequencing was blood. The genes are TRBV24-1 and TRBJ2-3, with TRBD2 matching 13 bases. The CDR3 protein is CATSDRTSGGLDTQYF. Written as DNA, the CDR3 is TGTGCCACCAGTGACCGGACTAGCGGGGGTTTAGATACGCAGTATTTT.